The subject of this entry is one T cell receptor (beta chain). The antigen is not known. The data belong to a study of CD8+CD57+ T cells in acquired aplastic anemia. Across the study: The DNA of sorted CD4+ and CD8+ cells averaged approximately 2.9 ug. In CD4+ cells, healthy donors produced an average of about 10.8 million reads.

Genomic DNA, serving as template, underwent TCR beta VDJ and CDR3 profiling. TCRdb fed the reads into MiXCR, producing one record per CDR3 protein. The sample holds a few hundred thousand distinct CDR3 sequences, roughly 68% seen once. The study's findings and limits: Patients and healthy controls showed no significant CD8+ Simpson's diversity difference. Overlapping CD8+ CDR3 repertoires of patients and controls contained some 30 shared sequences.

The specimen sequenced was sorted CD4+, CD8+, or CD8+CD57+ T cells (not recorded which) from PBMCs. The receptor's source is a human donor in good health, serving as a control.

The CDR3 here is CASSADSNYNSPLHF. The CDR3 bases are TGTGCCAGCAGCGCGGACAGCAACTATAATTCACCCCTCCACTTT. V is TRBV9 and J is TRBJ1-6, with D possibly TRBD1 on 6 matching bases. Between the trimmed V and J ends, which lost 3 bases and 3 bases, there was a span of 10 bases. Germline V gene sequence: CDR1 SGDLS, CDR2 YYNGEE. This CDR3 has 15 amino acids.